The 5 T cell receptor beta chains below were found in one sample sequenced in a study of chemoradiotherapy in HPV16-positive cancers. Clones were sequenced by immunoSEQ multiplex PCR, and TCRdb holds only the in-frame ones, with some missing. The repertoire includes roughly 6,900 clones, over 75% of them detected once, and 17% sits in the top ten. The sample was taken from a patient who underwent chemoradiotherapy. The receptor set was obtained from a human donor with HPV-associated anogenital cancer.

The chain combines TRBV12-5 with TRBJ1-5, with D maybe TRBD1 (6 bases). The CDR3 covers 15 residues. V lost 6 bases, J lost 3 bases, and 15 bases lay in between. The germline V gene encodes CDR1 LGHNT and CDR2 FRNRAP. The CDR3 region has the DNA TGTGCTAGTGGCCGGGGGCCCTTTTCCAATCAGCCCCAGCATTTT. Translated: CASGRGPFSNQPQHF.

This clone was seen once. The chain employs TRBV5-6 and TRBJ1-3; 9 nucleotides align to TRBD1. The CDR3 length is 16 residues. In germline, CDR1 is SGHDT, CDR2 YYEEEE. V shed 2 bases and J 0 bases; nucleotides not matched to a gene: 3. CDR3 sequence (DNA): TGTGCCAGCAGCTTCGGACAGGGGCTCTCTGGAAACACCATATATTTT. Residues: CASSFGQGLSGNTIYF.

This clone is a singleton in its sample. J is TRBJ2-1 and V is TRBV2; D might be TRBD2 (6 bases). Deletions cut 4 bases from V and 10 bases from J, with 14 bases between. The CDR3 covers 13 residues. Germline V lookup: CDR1 SNHLY, CDR2 FYNNEI. The CDR3 region is CASSGVGTVEQFF. In DNA, the CDR3 is TGTGCCAGCAGTGGGGTTGGGACTGTCGAGCAGTTCTTC.

The V gene is TRBV7-3, the J gene TRBJ1-2; D is unresolved. Germline CDR1 and CDR2: SGHTA and FQGTGA. The CDR3 is made up of 13 amino acids. V gave up 0 bases and J gave up 8 bases, with 10 bases separating them. CDR3 residues: CASSLTGFGGYTF. The CDR3 coding sequence is TGTGCCAGCAGCTTAACAGGGTTTGGGGGCTACACCTTC. The whole variable domain, filled in from reference TRBV7-3 and TRBJ1-2, reads GAGVSQTPSNKVTEKGKYVELRCDPISGHTALYWYRQSLGQGPEFLIYFQGTGAADDSGLPNDRFFAVRPEGSVSTLKIQRTERGDSAVYLCASSLTGFGGYTFGSGTRLTVV.

By share, this clone ranks as large. CDR3 nucleotides: TGTGCCAGCAGCATCAACAGGGGTAATTCACCCCTCCACTTT. Protein: CASSINRGNSPLHF. J is TRBJ1-6 and V is TRBV2; TRBD1 matches at 7 bases. Germline V gives CDR1 SNHLY, CDR2 FYNNEI. This CDR3 is built from 14 residues. Losses at the gene ends were 6 bases for V and 6 bases for J; bases not matched to a gene: 5.